These T cell receptor beta chains were read from a single sample in a study of cytomegalovirus exposure and HLA in healthy donors. Sequencing used immunoSEQ multiplex PCR; TCRdb keeps in-frame clones, though not all of them. The sample lists hundreds of thousands of clones, roughly 89% occurring once. The source material was PBMCs. The receptors come from a woman under 30 in good health and CMV-seronegative. The CDR3 runs from the conserved cysteine through the conserved F or W. D genes are given only for firm matches. Clone size is shown for a subset of rows, as once, few, many or a class of expanded clone.

clone_size	v_call	d_call	j_call	cdr3_aa	cdr3_nt
-	TRBV2	-	TRBJ1-2	CASRATANYGYTF	TGTGCCAGCAGGGCGACAGCGAACTATGGCTACACCTTC
-	TRBV11-1	TRBD2	TRBJ2-1	CASRYRGTSGYNEQFF	TGTGCCAGCAGATATAGGGGGACTAGCGGTTACAATGAGCAGTTCTTC
-	TRBV29-1	TRBD1	TRBJ1-4	CSVGTGLRKEKLFF	TGCAGCGTGGGGACAGGGCTTAGAAAGGAAAAACTGTTTTTT
-	TRBV6-1	-	TRBJ1-2	CASRDSRALYGYTF	TGTGCCAGCAGAGACAGCCGCGCCCTCTATGGCTACACCTTC
-	TRBV7-9	-	TRBJ2-1	CASSSYSVNEQFF	TGTGCCAGCAGTTCTTATTCGGTCAATGAGCAGTTCTTC
-	TRBV19	TRBD1	TRBJ1-2	CASSLTGVDYGYTF	TGTGCCAGTAGCCTAACAGGGGTTGACTATGGCTACACCTTC
-	TRBV11-2	-	TRBJ2-7	CASSLEVTTHYEQYF	TGTGCCAGCAGCTTAGAGGTAACGACTCACTACGAGCAGTACTTC
-	TRBV7-6	-	TRBJ2-3	CASSSGTTQVPQYF	TGTGCCAGCAGCTCTGGGACAACACAAGTGCCGCAGTATTTT
-	TRBV19	-	TRBJ2-2	CASKGGTNTGELFF	TGTGCCAGTAAGGGAGGGACAAACACCGGGGAGCTGTTTTTT
-	TRBV7-8	TRBD1	TRBJ1-4	CASSIEGQGALAEKLFF	TGTGCCAGCAGCATAGAGGGACAGGGGGCTCTGGCTGAAAAACTGTTTTTT
once	TRBV2	-	TRBJ1-3	CASVQGSRNTIYF	TGTGCCAGCGTACAGGGTTCGAGAAACACCATATATTTT
-	TRBV13	-	TRBJ2-5	CASSLGLTGGETQYF	TGTGCCAGCAGCTTAGGCCTAACCGGGGGAGAGACCCAGTACTTC
-	TRBV19	TRBD1	TRBJ2-7	CASSQMWTGASHYEQYF	TGTGCCAGTAGTCAAATGTGGACAGGAGCGTCCCACTACGAGCAGTACTTC
-	TRBV14	TRBD2	TRBJ2-5	CASSRGLAGFQETQYF	TGTGCCAGCAGCCGGGGACTAGCGGGCTTCCAAGAGACCCAGTACTTC
-	TRBV4-2	-	TRBJ2-7	CASSPSEVTGTELYEQYF	TGTGCCAGCAGCCCCTCGGAGGTCACCGGGACTGAACTCTACGAGCAGTACTTC
-	TRBV7-9	-	TRBJ1-6	CASSLLAGWKGSPLHF	TGTGCCAGCAGCTTACTCGCAGGGTGGAAAGGATCACCCCTCCACTTT
few	TRBV18	TRBD2	TRBJ2-1	CASSTTGVSSGLSYNEQFF	TGTGCCAGCTCCACAACGGGAGTGTCTAGCGGGCTTTCCTACAATGAGCAGTTCTTC
-	TRBV27	-	TRBJ1-2	CASSRRAGDNYGYTF	TGTGCCAGCAGCCGACGAGCAGGGGATAACTATGGCTACACCTTC